What follows are 14 T cell receptor beta chains derived from one specimen sequenced in a study of blood T cell repertoires in COVID-19. The data were produced by immunoSEQ multiplex PCR, yet TCRdb's version contains in-frame clones alone and is incomplete. Seen here are 250,000 to 350,000 clones, about 89% observed once, and the top ten hold around 8%. What was sequenced was peripheral blood. The receptors derive from a woman in her forties or fifties who had recovered from COVID-19.

The CDR3 sequence: CAWSVLLDGEQFF. The CDR3 DNA reads TGTGCCTGGAGTGTACTTTTAGATGGTGAGCAGTTCTTC. V gene TRBV30 combines with J gene TRBJ2-1; D is uncertain. The CDR3 is made up of 13 amino acids. Germline V CDR1 and CDR2: GTSNPN, SVGIG (reference sequence). V was cut by 0 bases and J by 9 bases, with 12 bases left in between.

CDR3 in DNA: TGTGCCAGCAGTTACTCGGCCCCAGGGACCCAGTACTTC. It yields the protein CASSYSAPGTQYF. The chain links TRBV6-5 to TRBJ2-5; D gene uncertain. This CDR3 comprises 13 residues. V was trimmed by 0 bases and J by 7 bases, leaving 9 bases between them. Germline CDR1 reads MNHEY; CDR2 reads SVGAGI.

The chain links TRBV7-2 to TRBJ2-5, with 10 nucleotides matching TRBD1. The CDR3 is made up of 16 amino acids. Germline V gene data show CDR1 as SGHTA and CDR2 as FQGNSA. Trimming removed 4 bases from V and 5 bases from J; junction bases left unmatched: 10. The CDR3 sequence: CASSSDRDRGLETQYF. The DNA of the CDR3 is TGTGCCAGCAGCTCAGATAGGGACAGGGGTTTGGAGACCCAGTACTTC.

The rearrangement uses TRBV4-2 and TRBJ2-2; a weak D match, TRBD2 (5 bases). Trimming pared 1 base from V and 2 bases from J, leaving 11 bases between. The CDR3 extends over 16 amino acids. In germline, CDR1 is LGHNA, CDR2 YNFKEQ. CDR3 region: CASSQGVAQNTGELFF. CDR3 DNA: TGTGCCAGCAGCCAAGGAGTAGCGCAAAACACCGGGGAGCTGTTTTTT.

The V gene is TRBV10-2, the J gene TRBJ2-5; D not certain. The CDR3 extends over 13 amino acids. V was shortened by 6 bases and J by 2 bases, with 10 bases between the two germline ends. CDR1 is WSHSY, CDR2 SAAADI, per germline. In nucleotides, the CDR3 is TGCGCCAGCAGCCCGAACAGACAAGAGACCCAGTACTTC. Residues: CASSPNRQETQYF.

This chain links TRBV25-1 with TRBJ2-7; 10 positions agree with TRBD1. Germline CDR1 is MGHDK and CDR2 is SYGVNS. V trimming: 4 bases; J trimming: 5 bases; junction bases outside the gene matches: 8. CDR3 length: 15 amino acids. The CDR3, as DNA: TGTGCCAGCAGTGGGGTGACAGGGGGCAGCGACGAGCAGTACTTC. As protein: CASSGVTGGSDEQYF.

V and J are TRBV7-2 and TRBJ1-5; tentatively, D is TRBD1 (6 bases). V lost 1 base and J 6 bases, leaving 13 bases between the germline ends. Per the germline V gene, CDR1 is SGHTA and CDR2 is FQGNSA. The CDR3 has 15 residues. This CDR3 reads CASSLEAGVSQPQHF. Here the CDR3 DNA reads TGTGCCAGCAGCTTAGAAGCAGGGGTCAGTCAGCCCCAGCATTTT. The variable domain in full, with the rest retrieved from reference TRBV7-2 and TRBJ1-5, is GAGVSQSPSNKVTEKGKDVELRCDPISGHTALYWYRQSLGQGLEFLIYFQGNSAPDKSGLPSDRFSAERTGGSVSTLTIQRTQQEDSAVYLCASSLEAGVSQPQHFGDGTRLSIL.

This sequence joins TRBV19 and TRBJ2-3, with 8 nucleotides matching TRBD1. From germline, CDR1 is LNHDA and CDR2 SQIVND (reference sequence). The CDR3 consists of 16 residues. Trimming took 3 bases from V and 5 from J; bases not matched to a gene: 10. CDR3: CASSMGTGGSRDTQYF. CDR3 coding DNA: TGTGCCAGTAGTATGGGTACAGGGGGGTCAAGAGATACGCAGTATTTT. The variable domain in full, completed from reference TRBV19 and TRBJ2-3, reads DGGITQSPKYLFRKEGQNVTLSCEQNLNHDAMYWYRQDPGQGLRLIYYSQIVNDFQKGDIAEGYSVSREKKESFPLTVTSAQKNPTAFYLCASSMGTGGSRDTQYFGPGTRLTVL.

This chain links TRBV28 with TRBJ1-4; D unresolved. CDR1 and CDR2 from the germline V gene are MDHEN and SYDVKM. Trimming removed 6 bases from V and 1 base from J, with 12 bases in between. CDR3 size: 15 residues. The chain's CDR3 is CASRSPPVTNEKLFF. CDR3 DNA sequence: TGTGCCAGCAGGTCACCACCAGTAACTAATGAAAAACTGTTTTTT. The full variable domain, in which reference TRBV28 and TRBJ1-4 provide the parts outside the CDR3, is DVKVTQSSRYLVKRTGEKVFLECVQDMDHENMFWYRQDPGLGLRLIYFSYDVKMKEKGDIPEGYSVSREKKERFSLILESASTNQTSMYLCASRSPPVTNEKLFFGSGTQLSVL.

V usage is TRBV28 and J usage is TRBJ1-5; a weak D match, TRBD1 (5 bases). The CDR3 is 15 amino acids. Trimming removed 0 bases at V and 11 bases at J, with 17 bases between. Per germline, CDR1 MDHEN and CDR2 SYDVKM. CDR3: CASSLWEPPQGTQHF. The CDR3 DNA reads TGTGCCAGCAGTTTATGGGAGCCACCGCAGGGTACCCAGCATTTT.

The chain carries TRBV6-4 and TRBJ2-3; D is uncertain. V dropped 4 bases and J dropped 6 bases, with 11 bases sitting between them. Germline loops: CDR1 MRHNA, CDR2 SNTAGT. The CDR3 extends over 13 amino acids. CDR3 region: CASSVSQADTQYF. The CDR3 bases are TGTGCCAGCAGTGTTAGTCAGGCCGATACGCAGTATTTT.

This clone was observed a few times. J is TRBJ2-1 and V is TRBV7-8; 8 nucleotides agree with TRBD2. CDR3 length: 15 amino acids. Germline CDR1 SGHVS, CDR2 FQNEAQ. After removal of 3 bases from V and 5 bases from J, the junction contained 6 bases not matched to a gene. The CDR3 protein is CASSLLAGNNNEQFF. The CDR3 DNA sequence: TGTGCCAGCAGCTTGCTAGCGGGTAACAACAATGAGCAGTTCTTC.

V usage is TRBV13 and J usage is TRBJ2-7; 15 nucleotides align to TRBD2. The CDR3 consists of 17 residues. J gave up 0 bases and V 5 bases, and 5 bases lay outside the gene matches. The V gene's germline CDR1 is PRHDT and CDR2 FYEKMQ (reference sequence). The CDR3 sequence: CASSRTSGGGSSYEQYF. The CDR3 nucleotides are TGTGCCAGCAGCCGGACTAGCGGGGGGGGAAGCTCCTACGAGCAGTACTTC.

This chain uses TRBV30 with TRBJ1-1; 10 bases map to TRBD1. Looked up from germline, CDR1 is GTSNPN and CDR2 is SVGIG (reference sequence). V gave up 3 bases and J gave up 4 bases; unmatched junction bases: 2. The CDR3 runs to 13 residues. The DNA for the CDR3 is TGTGCCTGGAGCGGACAGGGGGGCACTGAAGCTTTCTTT. Protein: CAWSGQGGTEAFF.